The source of this T cell receptor beta chain is a study of shared clonotypes between healthy human individuals (dated by TCRdb to between 2020 and 2021). General notes on the study: The cohort included three men and a couple of women between 18 and 49 years of age. Between about 0.8 and 8.9 billion PBMCs per donor were obtained by leukapheresis. To increase sequencing depth and limit assay-specific biases, different laboratories used diverse techniques to prepare libraries and sequence TCR repertoires. The study deeply sequenced blood TCR repertoires of 5 or 6 healthy adults to estimate repertoire size and the extent of clonotype sharing between individuals. For each donor, three plates each were used for CD4 naive and CD4 memory, two plates were used for CD8 naive, and one plate was used for CD8 memory.

Healthy HIV-negative adults with no recently reported acute infections or vaccinations were included as donors. Only Caucasian adults living in Nashville, Tennessee, USA were represented among the donors. CD4+ T cells were enriched through magnetic negative selection, after which naive cells were positively selected on CD45RA and the remaining negative fraction served as the memory subset. Blood was collected by leukapheresis, and PBMCs were isolated by Ficoll-Histopaque density gradient centrifugation and then cryopreserved in liquid nitrogen vapor phase. Purity and quantity of every magnetically sorted T cell population were checked by analytical flow cytometry. From each sorted fraction, genomic DNA was isolated and quantified by UV absorbance on a Nanodrop 2000c. The study at large found these results: Because the study included a small number of donors, the genetic and exposure-history diversity represented was limited. Based on pairwise subsampling, the degree of clonotype sharing among donors was expected to be affected by sequencing depth. Rarefaction of sorted-subset datasets indicated incomplete sequencing despite the large sequencing depth. Naive subsets generally had larger estimated clonotype richness than memory subsets did. Sharing across several donors was observed for around 5% of naive CD4, over 3% of naive CD8, roughly 2.3% of memory CD4, and around 0.44% of memory CD8 clonotypes. Clonotypes shared by all four sorted-subset donors showed higher generation probabilities than non-shared clonotypes. Only blood was sampled, and tissue TCR repertoires likely differ from those in blood.

Notes on this clone: The clone's antigen remains unknown. Base qualities are not recorded, but no much larger clone differs from it by a single base. This CDR3 is also generated by other DNA sequences in the sample.

TCR CDR3 regions were amplified from genomic DNA by multiplex PCR using the deep immunoSEQ assay. For each cell subset, the extracted genomic DNA was distributed evenly across all wells of several immunoSEQ 96-well plates, and each plate served as one replicate. For sorted subsets, approximately 0.2 ug of genomic DNA, equivalent to 30,000 or so T cell genomes, went into each replicate PCR. Purified libraries were measured with a Qubit 3.0 fluorometer, size-checked on a Bioanalyzer 2100, and measured again with the KAPA Library Quantification kit. Each immunoSEQ 96-well plate was sequenced on its own single-read 150-cycle Illumina NextSeq 550 flow cell. Per the original workflow: Because the immunoSEQ output held only junctional sequences and lacked quality scores, the filtering could not match the filtering applied to full-length reads. To assign V/J genes and CDR3, sequences were annotated against IMGT germline references using PyIR, a Python wrapper for IgBLAST v1.9. Reads with weak V/J assignments (E-value above 1e-6), missing CDR3, stop codons, out-of-frame junctions, or ambiguous translated residues were removed. A V3J clonotype was defined by an identical inferred V gene, J gene, and CDR3 amino acid sequence. The percentage overlap between two repertoires was calculated by dividing the number of shared unique clonotypes by the size of the smaller repertoire. Richness of each repertoire was evaluated using RTK rarefaction, the Chao1 estimator, and Recon v2.1 estimates of unobserved clonotypes. OLGA was used to compute generation probabilities for all TCRbeta clonotypes that the gDNA method yielded from several donors. TCRdb holds this immuneACCESS table with in-frame rearrangements only. Some clones are missing; in checked studies, unresolved V genes explain under half, and the rest has no known cause. V, J and clone size were drawn from that table, and D and trimming were deduced from the DNA. Counted in this sample were around 1.6 million clones; 95% to 99% of them appeared once. The ten largest clones represent around 0.45% of the sample.

The CDR3 starts with the cysteine, ends with the phenylalanine, and has 13 residues. Only CDR3 DNA remains: 39 bases, in frame from the first base. Trimming takes 4 bases off V and 2 bases off J; junction bases not matched to a gene: 1. Taken from the germline V gene, the CDR1 and CDR2 loops are SGHAT and FQNNGV. This receptor was identified in a man aged 25-40 years in good health. Sequences were obtained from naive CD4+ T cells sorted from blood. The label giving this sample's cell subset or site can be read as: CD45RA+ positively selected. Recombination joined TRBV11-2 with TRBJ1-2, with 7 junctional bases fitting TRBD1. CDR3 reads: CASSSGQNYGYTF. Read as DNA, the sequence is TGTGCCAGCAGCTCGGGACAGAACTATGGCTACACCTTC.